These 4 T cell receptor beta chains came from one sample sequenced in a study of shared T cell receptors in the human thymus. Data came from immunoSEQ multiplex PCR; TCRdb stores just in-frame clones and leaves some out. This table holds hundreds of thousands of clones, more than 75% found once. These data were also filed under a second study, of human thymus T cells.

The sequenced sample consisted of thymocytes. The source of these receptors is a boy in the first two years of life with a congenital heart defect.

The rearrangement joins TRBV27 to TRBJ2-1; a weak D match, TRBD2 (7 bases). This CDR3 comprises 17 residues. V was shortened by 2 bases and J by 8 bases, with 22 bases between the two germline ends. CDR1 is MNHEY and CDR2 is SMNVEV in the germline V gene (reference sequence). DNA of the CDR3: TGTGCCAGCAGTTTAACCGCAGGGGACTACGGTGGCCATGAGCAGTTCTTC. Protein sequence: CASSLTAGDYGGHEQFF.

The CDR3 spells CASSRQGRNQPQHF. CDR3 nucleotides: TGTGCCAGCAGTCGACAGGGTCGCAATCAGCCCCAGCATTTT. The chain employs TRBV28 and TRBJ1-5, with 7 bases matching TRBD1. The CDR3 consists of 14 residues. Per the germline V gene, CDR1 is MDHEN and CDR2 is SYDVKM. V trimming: 5 bases; J trimming: 2 bases; junction bases outside the gene matches: 3.

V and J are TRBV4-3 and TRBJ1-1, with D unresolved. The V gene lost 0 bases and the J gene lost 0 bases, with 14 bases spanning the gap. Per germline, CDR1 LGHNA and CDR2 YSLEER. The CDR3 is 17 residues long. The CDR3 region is CASSQDLLSGLNTEAFF. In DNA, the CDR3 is TGCGCCAGCAGCCAAGATTTGCTGAGCGGCTTGAACACTGAAGCTTTCTTT.

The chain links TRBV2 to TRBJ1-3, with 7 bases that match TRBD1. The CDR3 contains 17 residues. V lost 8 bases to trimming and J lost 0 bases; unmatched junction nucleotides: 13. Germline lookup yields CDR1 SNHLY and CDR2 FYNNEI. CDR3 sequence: CASADRVSSLSGNTIYF. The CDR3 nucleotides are TGTGCCAGCGCTGACAGGGTCTCCTCTCTCTCTGGAAACACCATATATTTT. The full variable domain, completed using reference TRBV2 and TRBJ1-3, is EPEVTQTPSHQVTQMGQEVILRCVPISNHLYFYWYRQILGQKVEFLVSFYNNEISEKSEIFDDQFSVERPDGSNFTLKIRSTKLEDSAMYFCASADRVSSLSGNTIYFGEGSWLTVV.